One TCR beta chain is described in this entry. CDR3 length: 15 amino acids. The V end was cut by 6 bases, the J end by 0 bases, with 12 bases between. Per germline, CDR1 MRHNA and CDR2 SNTAGT. TCR-alpha and TCR-beta chains were sequenced unpaired. Sequenced by immunoSEQ multiplex PCR; TCRdb stores in-frame clones only, minus some. The sample comprises tens of thousands of clones, roughly 93% of which are singletons, and approximately 2% rests with the top ten. The sample is drawn from a study of T cells in tuberculosis. Cells were sorted from thawed PBMC rested overnight and stained with GMM-loaded CD1B tetramer, viability dye and anti-CD3. The lipid loaded on the CD1B tetramers was C32 glucose monomycolate from Rhodococcus equi. About 100,000 tetramer-negative cells were sorted from each donor.

Specimen: CD1b-GMM tetramer-negative cells sorted from PBMCs. The TCR was taken from an adult woman with latent tuberculosis. The gene calls are TRBV6-4 and TRBJ2-1, with D possibly TRBD1 on 5 matching bases. CDR3 loop: CASRAGMDSYNEQFF. CDR3 in DNA: TGTGCCAGCAGAGCAGGGATGGACTCCTACAATGAGCAGTTCTTC.